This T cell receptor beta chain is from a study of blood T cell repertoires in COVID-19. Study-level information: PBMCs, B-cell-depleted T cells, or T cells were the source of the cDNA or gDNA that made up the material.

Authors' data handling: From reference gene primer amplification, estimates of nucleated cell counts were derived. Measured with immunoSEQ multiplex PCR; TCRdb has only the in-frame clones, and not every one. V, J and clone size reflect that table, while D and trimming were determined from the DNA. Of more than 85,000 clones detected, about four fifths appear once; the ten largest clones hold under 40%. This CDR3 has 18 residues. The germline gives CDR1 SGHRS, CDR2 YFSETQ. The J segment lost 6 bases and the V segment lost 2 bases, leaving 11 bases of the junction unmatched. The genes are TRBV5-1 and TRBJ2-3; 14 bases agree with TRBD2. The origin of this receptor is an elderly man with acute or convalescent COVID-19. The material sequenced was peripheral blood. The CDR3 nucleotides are TGCGCCAGCAGCTTTTCTACCGGGACTAGCGGGAGTCTGGATACGCAGTATTTT. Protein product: CASSFSTGTSGSLDTQYF. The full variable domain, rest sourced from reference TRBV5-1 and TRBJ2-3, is KAGVTQTPRYLIKTRGQQVTLSCSPISGHRSVSWYQQTPGQGLQFLFEYFSETQRNKGNFPGRFSGRQFSNSRSEMNVSTLELGDSALYLCASSFSTGTSGSLDTQYFGPGTRLTVL.